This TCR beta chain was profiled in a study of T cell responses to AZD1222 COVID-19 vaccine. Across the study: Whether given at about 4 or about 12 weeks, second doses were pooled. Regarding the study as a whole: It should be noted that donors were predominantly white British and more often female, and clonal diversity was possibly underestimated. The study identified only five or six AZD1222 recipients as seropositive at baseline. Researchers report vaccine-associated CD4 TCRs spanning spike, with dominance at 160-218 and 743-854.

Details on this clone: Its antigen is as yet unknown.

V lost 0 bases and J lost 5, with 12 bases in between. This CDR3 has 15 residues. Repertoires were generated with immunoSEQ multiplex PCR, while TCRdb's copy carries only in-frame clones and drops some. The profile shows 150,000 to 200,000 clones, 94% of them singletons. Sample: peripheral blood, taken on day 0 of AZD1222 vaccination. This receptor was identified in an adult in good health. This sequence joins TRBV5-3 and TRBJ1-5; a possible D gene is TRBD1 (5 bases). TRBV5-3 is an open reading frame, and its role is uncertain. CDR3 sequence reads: CARSLARRADQPQHF. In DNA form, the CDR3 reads TGTGCCAGAAGCTTGGCTCGCAGGGCCGATCAGCCCCAGCATTTT.